There are a few counts of the clone carrying this T cell receptor (beta chain). Germline CDR1 LGHDT, CDR2 YNNKEL (reference sequence). V was trimmed by 0 bases and J by 2 bases, leaving 26 bases between them. The CDR3 covers 22 residues. TCRdb analysed the RT-PCR reads with MiXCR anew, one entry per CDR3 protein. The sample has about 200,000 distinct CDR3 sequences, around two fifths seen once. The sample comes from a study of patients and donors after allogeneic stem cell transplantation. The TCR comes from a human donor who was either an allogeneic HSCT recipient or a stem cell or donor lymphocyte infusion donor (not recorded which). It is not recorded whose cells these are; they may come from a transplant donor. The sample consisted of blood, either unsorted or a sorted T cell fraction (not recorded which). V and J are TRBV3-1 and TRBJ1-6, with a weak D call TRBD1 (5 bases). The CDR3 DNA reads as TGTGCCAGCAGCCAAGAAATCTATGGTAGGGACCCGAGAGGGACCTATAATTCACCCCTCCACTTT. It is translated as CASSQEIYGRDPRGTYNSPLHF.